Listed below are T cell receptor beta chains from one sample, sequenced in a study of T cell repertoires and Cas9 in healthy adults. The table came from immunoSEQ multiplex PCR; TCRdb's copy has only in-frame clones and leaves some out. The sample has 20,000 to 25,000 clones; about 89% are singletons. Sample: CD4+ effector T cells (CD127+, CD25-, CD137-, CD154-) from PBMCs; culture status not recorded. The receptors stem from a human donor in good health. Each CDR3 is given with its conserved first and last residue. Part of the rows lack a size; the others show once, few, many or a class for expanded clones.

clone_size	v_call	cdr3_aa
few	TRBV5-6	CASSFDTRYTF
-	TRBV27	CASILTSGGSYEQYF
-	TRBV6-5	CASSRTGGNQPQHF
-	TRBV28	CASSLQDRSSTDTQYF
-	TRBV28	CASSPLIETGIQYF
once	TRBV6-4	CASTPTPTGAGVGYEQYF
-	TRBV29-1	CSVEGGGTNYNEQFF
-	TRBV28	CASSFPGENTGELFF
-	TRBV27	CASRDSGLIPPQYF
-	TRBV5-1	CASSLAGLSSGNTIYF
-	TRBV2	CASSEEGGGNQPQHF
-	TRBV6-6	CASSYYSGQKNQPQHF
-	TRBV7-8	CASSQARRNEKLFF
-	TRBV28	CASSRPAGVLYGYTF
once	TRBV7-6	CASSLGGHGAQETQYF
-	TRBV2	CASSDRAAFNEQFF
-	TRBV9	CASSAGQANQPQHF
-	TRBV19	CASSDPGQSTYQPQHF
-	TRBV7-2	CASSPRAYEQYF
-	TRBV28	CASSLLGGGEQFF
-	TRBV4-1	CASSQVYDNEQFF
once	TRBV4-2	CASSLSPGQGTEKLFF
-	TRBV7-2	CASSLAQGGAFF
-	TRBV9	CASSVHGSRETQYF
-	TRBV9	CASSFGPSYEQYF
-	TRBV25-1	CASSDPRGAGGGYTF
-	TRBV28	CASSQGQGSYGYTF
-	TRBV19	CASRRVDGYGYTF
few	TRBV6-5	CASSHKNIQYF
-	TRBV25-1	CASSSPRKGQPQHF
-	TRBV5-1	CASSLASGPVSYEQYF
-	TRBV2	CASSELASGGADTQYF
-	TRBV5-8	CASSQTGTGDTYEQYF
-	TRBV7-2	CASSARNPYGYTF
few	TRBV10-3	CAVSGQLNEKLFF
-	TRBV29-1	CSVSDRGWQEKLFF
-	TRBV15	CATSSAGAPDTQYF
-	TRBV11-3	CASSFKVGRPYEQYF
-	TRBV4-2	CASSQESGRFGELFF
-	TRBV6-5	CASNNQGASGYTF
-	TRBV6-5	CASSSHGRVSNQPQHF
-	TRBV2	CASSDRSSYNSPLHF
-	TRBV19	CASSIARANEQFF
-	TRBV5-6	CASSLPGGSYGYTF
once	TRBV6-1	CASTGQARSYEQYF
-	TRBV6-1	CASSPDVWNTEAFF
-	TRBV25-1	CASSEQGVGGYTF
-	TRBV4-2	CASSQGSGTENEKLFF
-	TRBV19	CASKGDGANVLTF
-	TRBV18	CASSPLRDGTSGTETQYF
-	TRBV10-3	CAISERDRLYATNEKLFF
once	TRBV25-1	CASSGGREAFF
-	TRBV18	CASSPILTDTQYF
few	TRBV4-1	CASSQVSGAGNTIYF